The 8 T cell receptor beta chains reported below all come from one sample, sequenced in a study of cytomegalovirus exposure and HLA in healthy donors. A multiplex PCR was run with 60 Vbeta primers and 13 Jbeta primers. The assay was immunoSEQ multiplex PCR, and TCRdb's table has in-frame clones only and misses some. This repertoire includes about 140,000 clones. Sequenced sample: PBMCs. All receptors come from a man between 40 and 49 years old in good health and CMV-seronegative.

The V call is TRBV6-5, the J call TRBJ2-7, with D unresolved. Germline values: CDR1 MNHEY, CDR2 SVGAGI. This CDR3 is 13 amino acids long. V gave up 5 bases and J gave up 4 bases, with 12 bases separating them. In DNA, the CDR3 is TGTGCCAGCAGTCCAGTCGCCTTTTACGAGCAGTACTTC. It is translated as CASSPVAFYEQYF.

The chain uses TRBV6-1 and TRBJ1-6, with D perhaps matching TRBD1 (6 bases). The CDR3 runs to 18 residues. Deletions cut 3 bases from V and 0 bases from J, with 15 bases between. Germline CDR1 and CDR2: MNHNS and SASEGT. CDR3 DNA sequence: TGTGCCAGCAGTGAGGCCGTGACAGGACTCTCCTATAATTCACCCCTCCACTTT. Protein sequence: CASSEAVTGLSYNSPLHF.

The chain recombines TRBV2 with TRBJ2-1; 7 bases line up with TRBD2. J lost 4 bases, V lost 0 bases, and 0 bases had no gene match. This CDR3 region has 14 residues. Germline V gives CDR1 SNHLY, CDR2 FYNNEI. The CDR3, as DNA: TGTGCCAGCAGTGAAGCGGGGGGGTACAATGAGCAGTTCTTC. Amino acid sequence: CASSEAGGYNEQFF.

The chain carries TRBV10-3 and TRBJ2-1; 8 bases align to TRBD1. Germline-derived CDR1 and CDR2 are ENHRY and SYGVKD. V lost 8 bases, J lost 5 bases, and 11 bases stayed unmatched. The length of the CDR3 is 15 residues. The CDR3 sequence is CAIREPGQANNEQFF. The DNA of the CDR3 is TGTGCCATCCGAGAACCGGGACAGGCTAACAATGAGCAGTTCTTC.

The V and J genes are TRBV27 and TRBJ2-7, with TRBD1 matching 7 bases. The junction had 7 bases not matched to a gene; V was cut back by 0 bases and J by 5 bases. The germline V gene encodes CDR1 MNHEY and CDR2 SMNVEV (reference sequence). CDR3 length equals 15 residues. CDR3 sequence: CASSLSRGHLNEQYF. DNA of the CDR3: TGTGCCAGCAGTTTATCAAGGGGGCACCTTAACGAGCAGTACTTC.

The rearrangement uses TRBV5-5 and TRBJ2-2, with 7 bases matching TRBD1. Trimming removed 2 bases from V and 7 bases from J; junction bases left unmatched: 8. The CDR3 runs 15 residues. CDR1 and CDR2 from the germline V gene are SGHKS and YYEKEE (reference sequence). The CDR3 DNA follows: TGTGCCAGCAGCTTCGCGCCAGGGGGTGGCGGGGAGCTGTTTTTT. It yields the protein CASSFAPGGGGELFF.

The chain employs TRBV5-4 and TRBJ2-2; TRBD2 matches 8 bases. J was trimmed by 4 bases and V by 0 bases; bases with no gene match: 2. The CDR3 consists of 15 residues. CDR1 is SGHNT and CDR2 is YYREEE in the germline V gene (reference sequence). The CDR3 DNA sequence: TGTGCCAGCAGCTTGGACGGGGGGGGCACCGGGGAGCTGTTTTTT. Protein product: CASSLDGGGTGELFF. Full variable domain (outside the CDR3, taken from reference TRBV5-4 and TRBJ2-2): ETGVTQSPTHLIKTRGQQVTLRCSSQSGHNTVSWYQQALGQGPQFIFQYYREEENGRGNFPPRFSGLQFPNYSSELNVNALELDDSALYLCASSLDGGGTGELFFGEGSRLTVL.

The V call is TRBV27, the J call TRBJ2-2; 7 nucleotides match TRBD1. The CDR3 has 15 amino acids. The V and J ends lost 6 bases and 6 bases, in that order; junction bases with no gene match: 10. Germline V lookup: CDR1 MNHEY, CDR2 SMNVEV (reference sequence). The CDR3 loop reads CASSIRSGGAGELFF. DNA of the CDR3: TGTGCCAGCAGCATTAGATCAGGGGGTGCCGGGGAGCTGTTTTTT.